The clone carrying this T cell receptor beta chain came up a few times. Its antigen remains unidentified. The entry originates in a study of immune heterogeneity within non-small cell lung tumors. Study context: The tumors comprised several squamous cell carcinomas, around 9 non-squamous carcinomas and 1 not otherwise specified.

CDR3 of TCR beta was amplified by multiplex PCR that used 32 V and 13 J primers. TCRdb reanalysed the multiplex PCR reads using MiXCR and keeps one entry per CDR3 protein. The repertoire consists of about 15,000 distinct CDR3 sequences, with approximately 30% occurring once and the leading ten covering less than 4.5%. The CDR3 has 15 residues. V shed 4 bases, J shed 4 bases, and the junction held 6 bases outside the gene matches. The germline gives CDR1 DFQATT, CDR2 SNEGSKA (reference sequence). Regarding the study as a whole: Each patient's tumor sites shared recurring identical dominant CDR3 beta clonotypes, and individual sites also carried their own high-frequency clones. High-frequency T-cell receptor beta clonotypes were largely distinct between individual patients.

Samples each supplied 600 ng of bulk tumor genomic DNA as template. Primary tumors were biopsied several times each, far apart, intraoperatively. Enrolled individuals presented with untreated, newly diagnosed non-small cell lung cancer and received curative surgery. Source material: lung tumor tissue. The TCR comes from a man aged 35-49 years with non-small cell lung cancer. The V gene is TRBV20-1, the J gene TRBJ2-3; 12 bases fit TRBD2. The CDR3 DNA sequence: TGCAGTGCTATATCACTAGCGGGAGGTCCAGATACGCAGTATTTT. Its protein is CSAISLAGGPDTQYF.